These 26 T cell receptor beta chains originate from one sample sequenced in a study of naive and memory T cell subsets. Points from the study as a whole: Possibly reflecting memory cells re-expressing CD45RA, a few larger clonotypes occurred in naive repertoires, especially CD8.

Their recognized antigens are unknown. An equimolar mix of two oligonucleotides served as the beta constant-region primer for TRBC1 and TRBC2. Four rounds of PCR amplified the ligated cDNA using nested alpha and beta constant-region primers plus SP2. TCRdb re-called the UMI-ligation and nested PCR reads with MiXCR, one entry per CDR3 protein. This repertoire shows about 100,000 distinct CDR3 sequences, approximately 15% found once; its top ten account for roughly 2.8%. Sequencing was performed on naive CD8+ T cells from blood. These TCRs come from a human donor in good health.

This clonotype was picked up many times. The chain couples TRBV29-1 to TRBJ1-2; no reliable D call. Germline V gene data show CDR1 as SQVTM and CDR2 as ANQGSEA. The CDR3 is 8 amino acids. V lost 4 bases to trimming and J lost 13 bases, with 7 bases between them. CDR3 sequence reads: CSVGSTTF. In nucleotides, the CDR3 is TGCAGCGTTGGTAGTACCACCTTC.

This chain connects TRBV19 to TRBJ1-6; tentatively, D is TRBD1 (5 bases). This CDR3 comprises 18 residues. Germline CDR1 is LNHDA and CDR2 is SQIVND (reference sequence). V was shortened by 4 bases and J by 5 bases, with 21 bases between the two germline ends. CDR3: CASSTAVQTDSNNSPLHF. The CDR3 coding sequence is TGTGCCAGTAGTACTGCGGTACAAACAGACAGTAATAATTCACCCCTCCACTTT.

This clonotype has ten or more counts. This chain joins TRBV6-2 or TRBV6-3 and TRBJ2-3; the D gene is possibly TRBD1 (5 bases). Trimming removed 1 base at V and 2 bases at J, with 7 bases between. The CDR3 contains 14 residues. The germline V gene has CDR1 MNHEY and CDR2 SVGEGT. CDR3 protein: CASSYLTDTDTQYF. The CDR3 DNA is TGTGCCAGCAGTTACTTGACAGACACAGATACGCAGTATTTT.

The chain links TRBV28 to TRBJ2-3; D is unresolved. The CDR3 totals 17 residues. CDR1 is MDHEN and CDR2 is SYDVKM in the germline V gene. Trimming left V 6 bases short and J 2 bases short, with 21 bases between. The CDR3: CASSSDGPFAPTDTQYF. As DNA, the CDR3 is TGTGCCAGCAGCAGCGATGGGCCTTTTGCCCCCACAGATACGCAGTATTTT.

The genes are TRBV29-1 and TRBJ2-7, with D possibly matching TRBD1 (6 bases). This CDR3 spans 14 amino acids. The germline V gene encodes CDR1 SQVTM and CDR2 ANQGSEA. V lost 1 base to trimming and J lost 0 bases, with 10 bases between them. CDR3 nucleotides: TGCAGCGTTGAAGTGCAGGGGAGCTCCTACGAGCAGTACTTC. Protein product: CSVEVQGSSYEQYF.

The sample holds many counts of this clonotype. CDR3 DNA sequence: TGTGCCAGCCTAGGGACGTCCAACGTCCTGACTTTC. The encoded protein is CASLGTSNVLTF. V gene TRBV7-9 combines with J gene TRBJ2-6; D may correspond to TRBD1 or TRBD2 (5 bases each). CDR3 length: 12 amino acids. The V end lost 8 bases, the J end lost 8 bases, and 10 bases lay between the germline ends. Germline loops: CDR1 SEHNR, CDR2 FQNEAQ (reference sequence). Drawing the rest from reference TRBV7-9 and TRBJ2-6, the complete variable domain is DTGVSQNPRHKITKRGQNVTFRCDPISEHNRLYWYRQTLGQGPEFLTYFQNEAQLEKSRLLSDRFSAERPKGSFSTLEIQRTEQGDSAMYLCASLGTSNVLTFGAGSRLTVL.

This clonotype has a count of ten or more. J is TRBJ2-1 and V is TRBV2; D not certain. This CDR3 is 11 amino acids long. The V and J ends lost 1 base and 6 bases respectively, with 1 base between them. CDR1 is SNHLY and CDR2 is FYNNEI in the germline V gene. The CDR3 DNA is TGTGCCAGCAGTGAAGTCAATGAGCAGTTCTTC. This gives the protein CASSEVNEQFF. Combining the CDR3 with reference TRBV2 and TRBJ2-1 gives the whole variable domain EPEVTQTPSHQVTQMGQEVILRCVPISNHLYFYWYRQILGQKVEFLVSFYNNEISEKSEIFDDQFSVERPDGSNFTLKIRSTKLEDSAMYFCASSEVNEQFFGPGTRLTVL.

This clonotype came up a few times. CDR3 in amino acids: CASSEREGLHEQYF. CDR3 DNA: TGTGCCAGCAGCGAGCGGGAGGGCCTTCACGAGCAGTACTTC. The chain uses TRBV7-9 and TRBJ2-7; 10 nucleotides align to TRBD2. Germline V gives CDR1 SEHNR, CDR2 FQNEAQ (reference sequence). This CDR3 has 14 residues. The ends lost 5 bases at V and 5 bases at J; junction bases unmatched: 6. Full variable domain (remainder filled in from reference TRBV7-9 and TRBJ2-7): DTGVSQNPRHKITKRGQNVTFRCDPISEHNRLYWYRQTLGQGPEFLTYFQNEAQLEKSRLLSDRFSAERPKGSFSTLEIQRTEQGDSAMYLCASSEREGLHEQYFGPGTRLTVT.

CDR3 protein: CASSEGLGLNQPQHF. The CDR3 DNA reads TGTGCCAGCAGTGAAGGCCTCGGATTAAATCAGCCCCAGCATTTT. The chain combines TRBV25-1 with TRBJ1-5; no firm D call. V dropped 2 bases and J dropped 4 bases, with 12 bases sitting between them. Germline V gene sequence: CDR1 MGHDK, CDR2 SYGVNS. This CDR3 is 15 amino acids long.

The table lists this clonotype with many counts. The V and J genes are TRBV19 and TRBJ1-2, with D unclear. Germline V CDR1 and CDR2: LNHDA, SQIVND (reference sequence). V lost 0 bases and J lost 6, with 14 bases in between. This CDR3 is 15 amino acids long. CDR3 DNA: TGTGCCAGTAGTATAGACATGACGGATGAGAATGGCTACACCTTC. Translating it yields CASSIDMTDENGYTF.

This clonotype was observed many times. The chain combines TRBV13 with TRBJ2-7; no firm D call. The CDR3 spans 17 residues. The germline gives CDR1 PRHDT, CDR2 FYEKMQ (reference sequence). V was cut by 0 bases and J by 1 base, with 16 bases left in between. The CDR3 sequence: CASSLGLVRARSYEQYF. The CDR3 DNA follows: TGTGCCAGCAGCTTAGGATTGGTGCGAGCGAGGTCCTACGAGCAGTACTTC.

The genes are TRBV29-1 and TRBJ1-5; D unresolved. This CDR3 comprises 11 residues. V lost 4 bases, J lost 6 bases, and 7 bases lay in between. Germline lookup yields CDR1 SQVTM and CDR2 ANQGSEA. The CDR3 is CSVGEGQPQHF. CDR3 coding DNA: TGCAGCGTTGGAGAGGGTCAGCCCCAGCATTTT.

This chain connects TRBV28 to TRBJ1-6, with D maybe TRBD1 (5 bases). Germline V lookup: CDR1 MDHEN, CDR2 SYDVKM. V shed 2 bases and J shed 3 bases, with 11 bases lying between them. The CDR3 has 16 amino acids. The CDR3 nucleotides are TGTGCCAGCAGTTTAGGGGCGGAGTACTATAATTCACCCCTCCACTTT. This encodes CASSLGAEYYNSPLHF. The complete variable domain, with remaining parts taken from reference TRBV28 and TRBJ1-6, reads DVKVTQSSRYLVKRTGEKVFLECVQDMDHENMFWYRQDPGLGLRLIYFSYDVKMKEKGDIPEGYSVSREKKERFSLILESASTNQTSMYLCASSLGAEYYNSPLHFGNGTRLTVT.

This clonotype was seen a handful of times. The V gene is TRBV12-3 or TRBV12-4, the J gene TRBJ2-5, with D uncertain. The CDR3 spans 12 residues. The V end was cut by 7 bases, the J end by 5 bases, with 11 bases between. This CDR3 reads CASTYGPETQYF. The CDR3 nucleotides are TGTGCCAGCACATATGGCCCGGAGACCCAGTACTTC.

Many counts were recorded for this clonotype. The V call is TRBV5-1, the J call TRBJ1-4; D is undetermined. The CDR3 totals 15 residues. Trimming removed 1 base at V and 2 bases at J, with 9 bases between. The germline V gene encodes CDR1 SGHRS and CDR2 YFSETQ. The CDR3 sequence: CASSLPWETNEKLFF. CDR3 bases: TGCGCCAGCAGCTTGCCGTGGGAGACTAATGAAAAACTGTTTTTT. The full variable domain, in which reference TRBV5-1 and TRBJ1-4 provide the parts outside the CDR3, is KAGVTQTPRYLIKTRGQQVTLSCSPISGHRSVSWYQQTPGQGLQFLFEYFSETQRNKGNFPGRFSGRQFSNSRSEMNVSTLELGDSALYLCASSLPWETNEKLFFGSGTQLSVL.

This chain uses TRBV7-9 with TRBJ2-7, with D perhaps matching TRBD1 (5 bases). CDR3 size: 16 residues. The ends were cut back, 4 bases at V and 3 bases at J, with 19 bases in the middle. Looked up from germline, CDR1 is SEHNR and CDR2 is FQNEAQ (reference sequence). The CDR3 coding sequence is TGTGCCAGCAGCTACCTCAGGGTCAAGTCGAGCTACGAGCAGTACTTC. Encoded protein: CASSYLRVKSSYEQYF.

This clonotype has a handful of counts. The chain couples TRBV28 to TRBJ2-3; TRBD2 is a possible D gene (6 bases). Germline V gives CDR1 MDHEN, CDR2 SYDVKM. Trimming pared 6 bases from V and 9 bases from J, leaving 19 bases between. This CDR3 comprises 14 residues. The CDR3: CASSLGLHRETQYF. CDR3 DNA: TGTGCCAGCAGCTTAGGACTCCACCGGGAGACGCAGTATTTT.

The CDR3 here is CASSLSGSGVETQYF. In nucleotides, the CDR3 is TGTGCCAGCAGCTTATCGGGGAGCGGGGTCGAGACCCAGTACTTC. The V call is TRBV7-3, the J call TRBJ2-5, with 7 positions matching TRBD2. In germline, CDR1 is SGHTA, CDR2 FQGTGA. The CDR3 loop spans 15 amino acids. The trim removed 2 bases at V and 5 bases at J, leaving 8 bases unmatched.

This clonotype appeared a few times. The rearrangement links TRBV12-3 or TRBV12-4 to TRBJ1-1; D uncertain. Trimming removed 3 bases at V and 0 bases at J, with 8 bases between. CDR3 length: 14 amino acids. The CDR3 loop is CASSLEQLNTEAFF. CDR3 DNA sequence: TGTGCCAGCAGTTTGGAACAATTGAACACTGAAGCTTTCTTT.

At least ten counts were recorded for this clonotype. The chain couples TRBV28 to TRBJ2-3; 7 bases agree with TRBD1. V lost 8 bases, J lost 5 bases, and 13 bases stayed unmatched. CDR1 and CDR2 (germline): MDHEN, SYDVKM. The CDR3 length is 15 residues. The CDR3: CASCLDRETGDTQYF. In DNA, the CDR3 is TGTGCCAGCTGCTTAGACAGGGAAACAGGAGATACGCAGTATTTT.

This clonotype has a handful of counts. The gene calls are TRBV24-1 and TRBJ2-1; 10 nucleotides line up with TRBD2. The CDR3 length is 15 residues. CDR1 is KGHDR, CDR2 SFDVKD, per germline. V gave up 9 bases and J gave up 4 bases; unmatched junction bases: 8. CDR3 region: CATRSAGGTYNEQFF. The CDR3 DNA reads TGTGCCACCCGATCAGCGGGAGGGACTTACAATGAGCAGTTCTTC.

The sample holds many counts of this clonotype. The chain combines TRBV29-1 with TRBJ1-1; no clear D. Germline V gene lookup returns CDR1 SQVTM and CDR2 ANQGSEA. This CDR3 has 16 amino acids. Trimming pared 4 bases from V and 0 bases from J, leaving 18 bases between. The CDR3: CSVAGVPSLMNTEAFF. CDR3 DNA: TGCAGCGTTGCCGGAGTACCTTCCTTAATGAACACTGAAGCTTTCTTT.

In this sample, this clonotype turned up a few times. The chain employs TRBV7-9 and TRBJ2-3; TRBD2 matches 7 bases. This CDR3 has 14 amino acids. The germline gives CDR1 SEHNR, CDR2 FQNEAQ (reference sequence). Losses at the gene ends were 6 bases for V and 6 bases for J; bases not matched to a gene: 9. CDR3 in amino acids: CASRAGDSRDTQYF. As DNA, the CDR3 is TGTGCCAGCAGGGCGGGAGATTCACGGGATACGCAGTATTTT.

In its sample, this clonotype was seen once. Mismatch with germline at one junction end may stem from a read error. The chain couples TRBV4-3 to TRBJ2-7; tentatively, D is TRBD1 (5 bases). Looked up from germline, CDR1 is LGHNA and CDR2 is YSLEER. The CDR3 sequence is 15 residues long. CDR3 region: CASNQDPTGSYEQYF. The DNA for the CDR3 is TGCGCCAGCAACCAAGATCCTACAGGATCCTACGAGCAGTACTTC.

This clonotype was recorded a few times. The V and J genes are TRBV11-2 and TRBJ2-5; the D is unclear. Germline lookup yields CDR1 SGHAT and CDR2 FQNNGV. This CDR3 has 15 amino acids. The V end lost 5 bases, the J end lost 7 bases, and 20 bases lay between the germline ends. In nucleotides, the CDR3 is TGTGCCAGCAGCCCCTTCATGCGGTCGGGCGGGACCCAGTACTTC. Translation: CASSPFMRSGGTQYF.

The CDR3 coding sequence is TGTGCCAGCAGTCATAAGGGGATTTCACCCCTCCACTTT. Residues: CASSHKGISPLHF. The chain employs TRBV6-5 and TRBJ1-6; tentative D call: TRBD1 (5 bases). This CDR3 spans 13 amino acids. Trimming removed 5 bases at V and 9 bases at J, with 11 bases between. CDR1 MNHEY and CDR2 SVGAGI come from the germline V gene.